The subject of this entry is one T cell receptor (beta chain). Methods used by the authors: Nucleated cell number was recorded as an estimate derived from reference gene primer amplification. The protocol was immunoSEQ multiplex PCR, while the TCRdb copy is restricted to in-frame clones and leaves out a portion. V, J and clone size derive from that table, while D and trimming were established from the DNA sequence. The sample comprises 250,000 to 300,000 clones, approximately 90% of which are singletons, and around 13% rests with the top ten. This record belongs to a study of blood T cell repertoires in COVID-19. On the study more broadly: Nucleic acid was either cDNA or gDNA, and it came from T cells, B-cell-depleted T cells, or PBMCs.

This CDR3 comprises 15 residues. Germline V gene lookup returns CDR1 SGHAT and CDR2 FQNNGV. V was clipped by 6 bases and J by 4 bases; unmatched bases: 7. The specimen was peripheral blood. The V gene is TRBV11-2, the J gene TRBJ2-7, with 12 bases aligning to TRBD2. This TCR was recovered from a woman aged 60-70 years with acute or convalescent COVID-19. CDR3 loop: CASRAGGLAGYEQYF. In nucleotides, the CDR3 is TGTGCCAGCAGGGCTGGCGGACTAGCGGGATACGAGCAGTACTTC.